This T cell receptor (beta chain) was found in a study of T cell responses to AZD1222 COVID-19 vaccine. About the research overall: The study pooled second doses at about 4 or about 12 weeks. General observations from the study: Spike-specific TCR breadth and depth grew following two AZD1222 doses. A mostly white British donor set with more females was recruited, and clonal diversity was possibly underestimated. Baseline testing showed seropositivity in only a handful of AZD1222 recipients.

Profiled with immunoSEQ multiplex PCR; TCRdb holds only in-frame clones, not every one. The sample lists about 160,000 clones; 94% were seen once. Looked up from germline, CDR1 is LNHDA and CDR2 is SQIVND (reference sequence). The length of the CDR3 is 15 residues. V dropped 1 base and J dropped 3; count of bases not matched to a gene: 5. Turning to this clone: Its cognate antigen is unknown.

The rearrangement joins TRBV19 to TRBJ1-1, with 7 bases matching TRBD1. This material consisted of peripheral blood, taken on day 0 of AZD1222 vaccination. The TCR was taken from an adult in good health. The CDR3 reads CASSIGQGVYTEAFF. CDR3 nucleotide sequence: TGTGCCAGTAGTATAGGCCAGGGGGTCTACACTGAAGCTTTCTTT.